This T cell receptor beta chain is from a study of blood T cell repertoires in COVID-19. The overall study: COVID-19 samples, acute and convalescent, were from the United States, Italy and Spain. PBMCs, B-cell-depleted T cells, or T cells were the source of the cDNA or gDNA that made up the material.

The CDR3 loop spans 14 amino acids. V lost 1 base, J lost 4 bases, and 3 bases stayed unmatched. Germline V lookup: CDR1 SEHNR, CDR2 FQNEAQ (reference sequence). Under the authors' procedure: Researchers report that nucleated cell counts were estimated from reference gene primer amplification. Repertoires were generated with immunoSEQ multiplex PCR, while TCRdb's copy carries only in-frame clones and drops some. From that table come the V and J calls and clone size; the DNA was used to work out D and trimming. The sample lists around 40,000 clones; about 82% were seen once. The TCR sequence derives from a human donor in a cohort sampled during active COVID-19. V and J are TRBV7-9 and TRBJ1-1; 7 bases fit TRBD1. Sequencing was carried out using peripheral blood. The CDR3 DNA reads as TGTGCCAGCAGCTTAGGGGACAGTCGCACTGAAGCTTTCTTT. Encoded protein: CASSLGDSRTEAFF.